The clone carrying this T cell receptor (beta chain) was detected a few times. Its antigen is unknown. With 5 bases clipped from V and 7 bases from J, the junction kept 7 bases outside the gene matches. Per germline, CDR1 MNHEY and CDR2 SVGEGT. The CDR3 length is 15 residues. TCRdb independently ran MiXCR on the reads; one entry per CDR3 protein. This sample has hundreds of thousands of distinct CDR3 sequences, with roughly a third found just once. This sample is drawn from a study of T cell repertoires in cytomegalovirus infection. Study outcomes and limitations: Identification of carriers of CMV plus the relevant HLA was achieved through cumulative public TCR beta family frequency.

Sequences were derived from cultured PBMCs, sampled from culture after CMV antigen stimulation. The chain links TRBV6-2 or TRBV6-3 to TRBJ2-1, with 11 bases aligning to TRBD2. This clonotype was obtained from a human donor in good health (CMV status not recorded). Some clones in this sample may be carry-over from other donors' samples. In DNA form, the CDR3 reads TGTGCCAGCAGTCCTAGCGGGAGGATAGGGAATGAGCAGTTCTTC. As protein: CASSPSGRIGNEQFF.